This T cell receptor (beta chain) appears in the sequencing data of a study of cytomegalovirus exposure and HLA in healthy donors. General study findings and limits: Among immune exposure information, only CMV serostatus was available. A later analysis found that most CMV-associated TCR beta chains appeared HLA-restricted.

To note about this clone: Its antigen is not known.

With 4 bases clipped from V and 6 bases from J, the junction kept 11 bases outside the gene matches. The CDR3 sequence is 16 residues long. Per the germline V gene, CDR1 is MNHNS and CDR2 is SASEGT. The PCR contained 60 Vbeta and 13 Jbeta primers. Clones were sequenced by immunoSEQ multiplex PCR, and TCRdb holds only the in-frame ones, with some missing. The table shows about 120,000 clones, with around three quarters occurring only once. This clonotype was obtained from a woman in her twenties or thirties in good health and CMV-seropositive. The chain combines TRBV6-1 with TRBJ2-1, with 8 nucleotides matching TRBD1. The source material was PBMCs. The CDR3 loop reads CASSAGPGGLFNEQFF. The CDR3 bases are TGTGCCAGCAGTGCAGGGCCAGGGGGCTTGTTCAATGAGCAGTTCTTC.